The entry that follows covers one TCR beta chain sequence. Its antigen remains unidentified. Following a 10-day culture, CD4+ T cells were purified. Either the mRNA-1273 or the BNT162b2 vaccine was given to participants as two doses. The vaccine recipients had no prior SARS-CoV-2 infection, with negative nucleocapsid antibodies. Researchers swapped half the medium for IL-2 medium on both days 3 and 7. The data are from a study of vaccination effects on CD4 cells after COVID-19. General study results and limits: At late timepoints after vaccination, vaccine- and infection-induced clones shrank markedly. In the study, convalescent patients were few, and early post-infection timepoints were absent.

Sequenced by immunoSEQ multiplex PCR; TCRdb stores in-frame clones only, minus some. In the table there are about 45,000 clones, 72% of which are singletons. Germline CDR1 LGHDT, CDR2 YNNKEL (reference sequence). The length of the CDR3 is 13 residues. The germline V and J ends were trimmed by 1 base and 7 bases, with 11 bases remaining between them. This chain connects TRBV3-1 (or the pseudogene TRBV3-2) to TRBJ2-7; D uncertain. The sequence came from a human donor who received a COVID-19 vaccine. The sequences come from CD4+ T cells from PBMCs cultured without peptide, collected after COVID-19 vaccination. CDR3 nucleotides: TGTGCCAGCAGCCAAGTAAGGTCACGGGAGCAGTACTTC. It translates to CASSQVRSREQYF.